This record looks at one T cell receptor beta chain sequence and its context. The antigen is undetermined. Germline and junction disagree at one end, which may indicate a read error. The sample comes from a study of response to subunit inactivated influenza vaccine. General study results and limits: Authors suggested each seasonal flu vaccination may recruit only limited numbers of new T cells.

MiXCR, run by TCRdb on the RT-PCR reads, gives a single entry per CDR3 protein. The sample gives 800,000 to 1,000,000 distinct CDR3 sequences, 21% of which show up once; more than 8.5% is in the top ten. The CDR3 is made up of 13 amino acids. This sample comprised PBMCs from blood, obtained roughly 5 days after vaccination. This clonotype originated in a man aged 50 to 60 who received an inactivated influenza vaccine. This rearrangement joins TRBV12-3 or TRBV12-4 to TRBJ2-7; D unclear. The CDR3 nucleotides are TGTGCCAGCAGTTTAGCGCTTAGCCAATCCCGTTTCTTC. It codes for CASSLALSQSRFF.